Shown below are 19 T cell receptor beta chains from a single sample sequenced in a study of cytomegalovirus exposure and HLA in healthy donors. The protocol was immunoSEQ multiplex PCR, while the TCRdb copy is restricted to in-frame clones and leaves out a portion. The sample records about 200,000 clones, 87% being singletons. The sequenced sample consisted of PBMCs. The origin of the receptors is a woman aged 18-29 years in good health and CMV-seropositive.

This chain joins TRBV4-1 and TRBJ2-5; maybe TRBD2 (6 bases). This CDR3 region has 15 residues. Trimming left V 4 bases short and J 2 bases short, with 14 bases between. Per the germline V gene, CDR1 is MGHRA and CDR2 is YSYEKL. CDR3 DNA sequence: TGCGCCAGCAGCCCACGACTAGTACAACAAGAGACCCAGTACTTC. Its translation is CASSPRLVQQETQYF.

This chain connects TRBV20-1 to TRBJ1-2; D gene uncertain. This CDR3 comprises 11 residues. Trimming took off 1 base at V and 8 bases at J, with 8 bases between the two ends. Looked up from germline, CDR1 is DFQATT and CDR2 is SNEGSKA (reference sequence). Here the CDR3 reads CSARGSSGYTF. Written as DNA, the CDR3 is TGCAGTGCTAGAGGGTCGAGCGGCTACACCTTC.

The chain is built from TRBV28 and TRBJ1-1; 11 bases match TRBD1. V shed 4 bases and J 0 bases; nucleotides not matched to a gene: 13. CDR1 and CDR2 from the germline V gene are MDHEN and SYDVKM. This CDR3 is built from 19 residues. CDR3 loop: CASSSDRGRVPGMNTEAFF. DNA of the CDR3: TGTGCCAGCAGTTCGGACAGGGGGCGGGTGCCAGGCATGAACACTGAAGCTTTCTTT. Full variable domain (rest looked up from reference TRBV28 and TRBJ1-1): DVKVTQSSRYLVKRTGEKVFLECVQDMDHENMFWYRQDPGLGLRLIYFSYDVKMKEKGDIPEGYSVSREKKERFSLILESASTNQTSMYLCASSSDRGRVPGMNTEAFFGQGTRLTVV.

This clone was detected a few times. The genes are TRBV15 and TRBJ1-2; D is perhaps TRBD1 (5 bases). The CDR3 runs 14 residues. Trimming left V 3 bases short and J 2 bases short, with 10 bases between. Germline V gene data show CDR1 as LNHNV and CDR2 as YYDKDF (reference sequence). For the CDR3, the DNA is TGTGCCACCAGCAGTTCCCAGGGAAACTATGGCTACACCTTC. Encoded protein: CATSSSQGNYGYTF.

The V and J genes are TRBV7-6 and TRBJ2-1; 8 bases align to TRBD2. CDR3 size: 15 residues. Germline CDR1 is SGHVS and CDR2 is FNYEAQ. Trimming removed 5 bases from V and 12 bases from J; junction bases left unmatched: 15. CDR3 residues: CASSPPGTSPRAQFF. In DNA, the CDR3 is TGTGCCAGCAGCCCTCCCGGGACTAGTCCCCGTGCGCAGTTCTTC.

V and J are TRBV30 and TRBJ2-2, with 7 positions matching TRBD2. The V gene's germline CDR1 is GTSNPN and CDR2 SVGIG (reference sequence). V dropped 3 bases and J dropped 4; count of bases not matched to a gene: 17. CDR3 length: 18 amino acids. CDR3 nucleotides: TGTGCCTGGAGATTCGGGCCCTTCCAGCGGGATACCACCGGGGAGCTGTTTTTT. This codes for CAWRFGPFQRDTTGELFF.

The gene calls are TRBV7-9 and TRBJ1-4, with TRBD1 identical over 7 bases. The CDR3 totals 14 residues. Germline CDR1 reads SEHNR; CDR2 reads FQNEAQ (reference sequence). Trimming removed 2 bases from V and 8 bases from J; junction bases left unmatched: 5. The CDR3 nucleotides are TGTGCCAGCAGCTTATCAGGGGGAGACGAAAAACTGTTTTTT. The encoded protein is CASSLSGGDEKLFF.

This sequence joins TRBV27 and TRBJ2-5; 7 bases agree with TRBD2. The CDR3 loop spans 14 amino acids. V lost 4 bases, J lost 5 bases, and 7 bases stayed unmatched. CDR1 MNHEY and CDR2 SMNVEV come from the germline V gene (reference sequence). The CDR3 region is CASSSREIEETQYF. CDR3 sequence (DNA): TGTGCCAGCAGTTCGCGGGAGATCGAGGAGACCCAGTACTTC.

V usage is TRBV28 and J usage is TRBJ1-4; TRBD1 agrees at 8 bases. Germline V gene lookup returns CDR1 MDHEN and CDR2 SYDVKM. V lost 4 bases to trimming and J lost 7 bases; unmatched junction nucleotides: 8. The CDR3 runs to 15 residues. CDR3 sequence: CASSSDRGWGEKLFF. In DNA, the CDR3 is TGTGCCAGCAGTTCCGACAGGGGCTGGGGTGAAAAACTGTTTTTT.

V and J are TRBV21-1 and TRBJ1-4; the DNA was not used to check the table's D call, TRBD1. TRBV21-1 is labeled a pseudogene. The CDR3 loop spans 15 amino acids. CDR3 sequence: CACKPRGQTNEKLFF. The CDR3, as DNA: TGTGCCTGTAAGCCCAGGGGGCAAACTAATGAAAAACTGTTTTTT.

This clone was counted once. The chain is built from TRBV6-5 and TRBJ1-1; D gene unclear. Germline V gene lookup returns CDR1 MNHEY and CDR2 SVGAGI. V gave up 2 bases and J gave up 1 base, with 11 bases separating them. The CDR3 totals 15 residues. This CDR3 reads CASSYEGVGNTEAFF. The DNA for the CDR3 is TGTGCCAGCAGTTACGAGGGTGTGGGGAACACTGAAGCTTTCTTT.

The chain is built from TRBV27 and TRBJ1-2; possible D gene TRBD1, 5 bases. The ends were cut back, 5 bases at V and 2 bases at J, with 21 bases in the middle. The CDR3 is 17 amino acids. The V gene's germline CDR1 is MNHEY and CDR2 SMNVEV (reference sequence). CDR3: CASSPRGTDDPNYGYTF. For the CDR3, the DNA is TGTGCCAGCAGTCCCCGCGGGACGGACGACCCCAACTATGGCTACACCTTC.

This clone was recorded only once. The chain links TRBV27 to TRBJ1-1, with D unclear. Germline assignment: CDR1 MNHEY and CDR2 SMNVEV (reference sequence). The V and J ends lost 5 bases and 4 bases respectively, with 8 bases between them. The CDR3 has 12 residues. The CDR3 DNA reads as TGTGCCAGCAGTCCCGGCGGCACTGAAGCTTTCTTT. Translation: CASSPGGTEAFF.

The CDR3 loop reads CASSLLPGDSTDTQYF. The CDR3 region has the DNA TGCGCCAGCAGCTTATTGCCGGGAGATTCCACAGATACGCAGTATTTT. V gene TRBV5-1 combines with J gene TRBJ2-3; a possible D gene is TRBD2 (6 bases). This CDR3 has 16 amino acids. Trimming shortened V by 2 bases and J by 2 bases, and 15 bases separated the two germline ends. Germline V CDR1 and CDR2: SGHRS, YFSETQ.

This chain joins TRBV15 and TRBJ2-7; D is ambiguous. CDR1 and CDR2 from the germline V gene are LNHNV and YYDKDF (reference sequence). The CDR3 consists of 18 residues. With 5 bases removed from V and 0 bases from J, the gap between germline ends came to 23 bases. The CDR3 sequence: CATSSPDGYTTRSYEQYF. The DNA of the CDR3 is TGTGCCACCAGCTCCCCCGACGGGTATACTACTCGCTCCTACGAGCAGTACTTC. The whole variable domain, remainder taken from reference TRBV15 and TRBJ2-7, is DAMVIQNPRYQVTQFGKPVTLSCSQTLNHNVMYWYQQKSSQAPKLLFHYYDKDFNNEADTPDNFQSRRPNTSFCFLDIRSPGLGDTAMYLCATSSPDGYTTRSYEQYFGPGTRLTVT.

The chain uses TRBV10-3 and TRBJ2-6; the D gene is possibly TRBD1 (5 bases). Germline V gene lookup returns CDR1 ENHRY and CDR2 SYGVKD. This CDR3 spans 14 amino acids. The V and J ends lost 5 bases and 4 bases respectively, with 9 bases between them. This CDR3 reads CAISQSGGANVLTF. The CDR3 DNA is TGTGCCATCAGTCAATCAGGGGGGGCCAACGTCCTGACTTTC.

This rearrangement joins TRBV5-1 to TRBJ2-7; D perhaps matches TRBD1 (6 bases). CDR3 length equals 14 residues. The germline gives CDR1 SGHRS, CDR2 YFSETQ. With 5 bases removed from V and 5 bases from J, the gap between germline ends came to 17 bases. The CDR3 protein is CASRLQGWVDEQYF. The CDR3 region has the DNA TGCGCCAGCAGGTTACAGGGTTGGGTTGACGAGCAGTACTTC.

The DNA for the CDR3 is TGTGCCAGCAGCTTCGGGTCCGGGAAGGGAAACACCATATATTTT. Amino acid sequence: CASSFGSGKGNTIYF. The J gene is TRBJ1-3, the V gene TRBV7-2, with D unresolved. The CDR3 length is 15 residues. V lost 3 bases and J 4 bases, leaving 13 bases between the germline ends. Germline CDR1 is SGHTA and CDR2 is FQGNSA.

This clone has a handful of counts. The sample contains more than one DNA sequence encoding this CDR3. This rearrangement joins TRBV11-2 to TRBJ1-1; D is perhaps TRBD1 (6 bases). This CDR3 is built from 12 residues. Germline V gene data show CDR1 as SGHAT and CDR2 as FQNNGV. Trimming cost V 5 bases and J 5 bases, with 9 bases left between them. CDR3 DNA sequence: TGTGCCAGCAGCCTTCAGGGGACTGAAGCTTTCTTT. Its translation: CASSLQGTEAFF.